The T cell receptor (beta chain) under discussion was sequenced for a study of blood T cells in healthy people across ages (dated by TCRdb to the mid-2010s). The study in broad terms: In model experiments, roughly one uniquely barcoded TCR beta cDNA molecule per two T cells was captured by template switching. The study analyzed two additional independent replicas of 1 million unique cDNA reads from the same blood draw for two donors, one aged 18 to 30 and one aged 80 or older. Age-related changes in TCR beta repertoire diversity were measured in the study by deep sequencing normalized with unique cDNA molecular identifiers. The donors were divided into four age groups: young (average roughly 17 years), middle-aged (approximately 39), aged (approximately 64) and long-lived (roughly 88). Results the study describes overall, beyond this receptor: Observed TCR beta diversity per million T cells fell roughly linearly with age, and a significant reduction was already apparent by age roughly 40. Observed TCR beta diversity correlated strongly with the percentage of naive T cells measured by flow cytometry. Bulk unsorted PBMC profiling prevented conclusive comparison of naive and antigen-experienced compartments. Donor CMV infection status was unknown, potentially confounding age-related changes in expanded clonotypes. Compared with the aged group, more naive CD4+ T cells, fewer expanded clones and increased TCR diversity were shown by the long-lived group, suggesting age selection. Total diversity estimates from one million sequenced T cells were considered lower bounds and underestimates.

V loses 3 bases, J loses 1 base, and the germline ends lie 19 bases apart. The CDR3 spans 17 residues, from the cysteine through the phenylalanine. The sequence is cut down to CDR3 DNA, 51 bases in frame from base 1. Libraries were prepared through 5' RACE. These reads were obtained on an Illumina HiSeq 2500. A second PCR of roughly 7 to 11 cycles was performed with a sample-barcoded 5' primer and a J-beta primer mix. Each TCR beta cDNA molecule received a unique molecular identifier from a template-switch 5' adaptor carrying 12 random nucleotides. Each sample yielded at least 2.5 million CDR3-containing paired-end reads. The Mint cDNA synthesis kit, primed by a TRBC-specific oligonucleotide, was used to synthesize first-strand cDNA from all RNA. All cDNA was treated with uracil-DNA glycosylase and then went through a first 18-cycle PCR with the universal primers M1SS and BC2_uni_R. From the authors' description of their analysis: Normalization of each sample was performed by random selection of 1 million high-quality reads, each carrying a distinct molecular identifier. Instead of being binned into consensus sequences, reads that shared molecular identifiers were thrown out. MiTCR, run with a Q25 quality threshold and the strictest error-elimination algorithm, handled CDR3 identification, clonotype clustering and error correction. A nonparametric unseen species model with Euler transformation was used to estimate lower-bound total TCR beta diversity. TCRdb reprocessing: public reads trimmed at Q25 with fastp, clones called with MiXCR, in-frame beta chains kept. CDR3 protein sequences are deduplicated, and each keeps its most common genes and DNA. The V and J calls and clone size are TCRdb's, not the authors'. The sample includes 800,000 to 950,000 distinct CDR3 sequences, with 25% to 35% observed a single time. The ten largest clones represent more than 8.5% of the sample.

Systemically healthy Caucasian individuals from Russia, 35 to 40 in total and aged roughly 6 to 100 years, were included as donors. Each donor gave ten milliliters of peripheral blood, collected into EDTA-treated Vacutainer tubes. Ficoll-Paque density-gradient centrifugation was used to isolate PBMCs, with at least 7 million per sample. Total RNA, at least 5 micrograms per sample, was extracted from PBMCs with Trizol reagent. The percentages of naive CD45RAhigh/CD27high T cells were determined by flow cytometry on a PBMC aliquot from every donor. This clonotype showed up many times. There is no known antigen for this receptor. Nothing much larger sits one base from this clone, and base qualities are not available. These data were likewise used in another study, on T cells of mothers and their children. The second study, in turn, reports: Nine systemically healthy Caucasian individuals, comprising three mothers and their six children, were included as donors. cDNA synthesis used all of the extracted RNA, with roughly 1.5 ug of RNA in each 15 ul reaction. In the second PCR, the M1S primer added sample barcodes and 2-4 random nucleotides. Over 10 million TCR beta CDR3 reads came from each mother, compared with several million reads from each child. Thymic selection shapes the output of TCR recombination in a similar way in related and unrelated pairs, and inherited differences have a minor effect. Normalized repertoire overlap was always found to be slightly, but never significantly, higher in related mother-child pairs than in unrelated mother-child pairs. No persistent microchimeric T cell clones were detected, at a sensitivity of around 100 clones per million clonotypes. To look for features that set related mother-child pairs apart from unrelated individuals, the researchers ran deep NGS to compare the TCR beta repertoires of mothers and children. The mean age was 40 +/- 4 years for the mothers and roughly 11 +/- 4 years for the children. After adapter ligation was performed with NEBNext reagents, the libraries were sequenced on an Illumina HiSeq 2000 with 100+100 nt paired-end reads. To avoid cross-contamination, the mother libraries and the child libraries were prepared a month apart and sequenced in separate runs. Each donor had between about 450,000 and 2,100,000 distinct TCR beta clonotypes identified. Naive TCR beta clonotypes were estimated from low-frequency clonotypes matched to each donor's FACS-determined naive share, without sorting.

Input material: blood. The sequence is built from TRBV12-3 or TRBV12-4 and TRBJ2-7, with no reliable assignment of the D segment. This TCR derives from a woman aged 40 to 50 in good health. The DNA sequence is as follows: TGTGCCAGCAGTTTGGGTTCGGCTGTTCGACATTCCTACGAGCAGTACTTC. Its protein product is CASSLGSAVRHSYEQYF.